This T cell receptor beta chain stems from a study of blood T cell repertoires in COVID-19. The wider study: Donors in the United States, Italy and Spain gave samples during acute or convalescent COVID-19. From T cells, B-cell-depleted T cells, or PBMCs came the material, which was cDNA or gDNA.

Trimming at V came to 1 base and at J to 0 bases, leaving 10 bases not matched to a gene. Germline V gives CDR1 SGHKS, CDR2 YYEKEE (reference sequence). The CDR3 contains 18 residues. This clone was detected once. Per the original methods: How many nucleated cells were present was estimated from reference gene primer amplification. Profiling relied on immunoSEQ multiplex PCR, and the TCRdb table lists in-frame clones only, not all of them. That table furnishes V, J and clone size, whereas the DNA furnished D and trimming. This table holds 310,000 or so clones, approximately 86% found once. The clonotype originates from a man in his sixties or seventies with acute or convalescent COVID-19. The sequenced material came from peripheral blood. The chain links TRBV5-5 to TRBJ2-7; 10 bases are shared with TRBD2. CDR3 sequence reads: CASSLLAGAFDSSYEQYF. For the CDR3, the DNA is TGTGCCAGCAGCTTGCTAGCGGGAGCCTTCGATAGCTCCTACGAGCAGTACTTC. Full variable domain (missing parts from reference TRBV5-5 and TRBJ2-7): DAGVTQSPTHLIKTRGQQVTLRCSPISGHKSVSWYQQVLGQGPQFIFQYYEKEERGRGNFPDRFSARQFPNYSSELNVNALLLGDSALYLCASSLLAGAFDSSYEQYFGPGTRLTVT.